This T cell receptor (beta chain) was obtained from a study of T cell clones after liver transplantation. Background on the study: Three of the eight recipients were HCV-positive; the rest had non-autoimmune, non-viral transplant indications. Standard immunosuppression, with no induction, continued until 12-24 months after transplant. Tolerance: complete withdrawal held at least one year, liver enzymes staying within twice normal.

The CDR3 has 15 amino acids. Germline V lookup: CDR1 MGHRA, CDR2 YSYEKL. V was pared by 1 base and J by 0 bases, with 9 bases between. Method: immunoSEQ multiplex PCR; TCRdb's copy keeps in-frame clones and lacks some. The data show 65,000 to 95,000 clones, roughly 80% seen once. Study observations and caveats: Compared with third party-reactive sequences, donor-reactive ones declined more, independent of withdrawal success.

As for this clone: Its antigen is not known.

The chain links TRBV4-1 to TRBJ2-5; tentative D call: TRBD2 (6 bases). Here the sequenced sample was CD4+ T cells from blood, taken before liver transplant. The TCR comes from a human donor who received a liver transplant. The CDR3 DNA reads TGCGCCAGCAGCCAAGCTTGGACTAACCAAGAGACCCAGTACTTC. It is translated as CASSQAWTNQETQYF.